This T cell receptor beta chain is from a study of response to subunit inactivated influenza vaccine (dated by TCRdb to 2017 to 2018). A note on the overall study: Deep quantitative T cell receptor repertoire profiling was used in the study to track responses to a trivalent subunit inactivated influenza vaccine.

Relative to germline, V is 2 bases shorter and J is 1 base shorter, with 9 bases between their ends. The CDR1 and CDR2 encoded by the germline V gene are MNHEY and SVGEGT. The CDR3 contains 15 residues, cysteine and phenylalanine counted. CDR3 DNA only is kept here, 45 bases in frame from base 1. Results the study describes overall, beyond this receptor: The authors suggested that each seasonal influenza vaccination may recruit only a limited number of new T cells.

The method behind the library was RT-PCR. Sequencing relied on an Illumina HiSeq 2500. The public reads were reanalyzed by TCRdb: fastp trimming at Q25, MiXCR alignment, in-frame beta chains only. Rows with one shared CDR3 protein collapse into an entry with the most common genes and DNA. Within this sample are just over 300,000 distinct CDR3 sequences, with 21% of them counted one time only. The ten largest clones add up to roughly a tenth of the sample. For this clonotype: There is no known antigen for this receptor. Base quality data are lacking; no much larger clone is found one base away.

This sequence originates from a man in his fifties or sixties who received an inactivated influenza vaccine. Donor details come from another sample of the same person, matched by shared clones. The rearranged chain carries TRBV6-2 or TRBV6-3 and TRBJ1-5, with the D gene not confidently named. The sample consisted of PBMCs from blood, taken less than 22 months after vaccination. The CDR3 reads CASSYEWTSNQPQHF. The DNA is TGTGCCAGCAGTTACGAGTGGACCAGCAATCAGCCCCAGCATTTT.